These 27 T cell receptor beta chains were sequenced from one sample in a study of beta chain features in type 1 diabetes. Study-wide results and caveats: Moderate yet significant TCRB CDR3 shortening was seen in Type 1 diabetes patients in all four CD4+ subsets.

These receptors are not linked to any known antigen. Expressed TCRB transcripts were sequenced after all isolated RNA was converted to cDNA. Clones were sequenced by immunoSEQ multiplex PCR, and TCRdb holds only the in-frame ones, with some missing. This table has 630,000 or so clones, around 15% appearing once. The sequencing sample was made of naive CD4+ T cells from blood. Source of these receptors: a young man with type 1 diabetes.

CDR3 DNA: TGTGCCAGCAGCGAAACGGGACAGGGGGCCTATGGCTACACCTTC. It yields the protein CASSETGQGAYGYTF. The rearrangement joins TRBV9 to TRBJ1-2; 12 bases agree with TRBD1. The ends lost 3 bases at V and 4 bases at J; junction bases unmatched: 4. The V gene's germline CDR1 is SGDLS and CDR2 YYNGEE. This CDR3 has 15 residues.

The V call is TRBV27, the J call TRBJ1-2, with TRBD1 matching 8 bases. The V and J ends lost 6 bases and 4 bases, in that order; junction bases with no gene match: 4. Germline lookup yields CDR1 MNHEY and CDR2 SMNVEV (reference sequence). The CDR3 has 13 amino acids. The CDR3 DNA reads TGTGCCAGCAGAACAGGGGGAGGCTATGGCTACACCTTC. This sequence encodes CASRTGGGYGYTF.

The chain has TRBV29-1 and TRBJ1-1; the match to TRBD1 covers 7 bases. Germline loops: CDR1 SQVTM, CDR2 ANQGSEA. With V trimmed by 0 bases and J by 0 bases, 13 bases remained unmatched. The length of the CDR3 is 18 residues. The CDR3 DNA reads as TGCAGCGTTGAAGATCGAGTGGATGCACAGGGGTTGAACACTGAAGCTTTCTTT. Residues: CSVEDRVDAQGLNTEAFF.

CDR3 in DNA: TGTGCCTGGGGCTGGGGACTAGCGCTGACCGGGGAGCTGTTTTTT. Amino acids: CAWGWGLALTGELFF. The V gene is TRBV30, the J gene TRBJ2-2; 10 bases align to TRBD2. Losses at the gene ends were 5 bases for V and 5 bases for J; bases not matched to a gene: 8. The CDR3 contains 15 residues. Germline V gene data show CDR1 as GTSNPN and CDR2 as SVGIG (reference sequence).

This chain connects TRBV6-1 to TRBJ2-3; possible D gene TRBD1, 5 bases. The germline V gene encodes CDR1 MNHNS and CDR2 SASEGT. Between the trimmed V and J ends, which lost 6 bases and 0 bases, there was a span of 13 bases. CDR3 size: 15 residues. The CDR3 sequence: CASRTDSTSTDTQYF. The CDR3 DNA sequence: TGTGCCAGCAGGACCGACAGTACTAGCACAGATACGCAGTATTTT.

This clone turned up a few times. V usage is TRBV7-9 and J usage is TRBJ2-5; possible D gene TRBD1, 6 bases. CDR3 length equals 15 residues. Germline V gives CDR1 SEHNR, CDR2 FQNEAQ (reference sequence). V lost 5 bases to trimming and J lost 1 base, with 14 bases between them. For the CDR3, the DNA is TGTGCCAGCAGCCCAGACCGGACAGCCCAAGAGACCCAGTACTTC. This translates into CASSPDRTAQETQYF.

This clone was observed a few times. The CDR3 protein is CASRGLAGAYEQYF. Written as DNA, the CDR3 is TGTGCCAGCAGGGGACTAGCGGGAGCCTACGAGCAGTACTTC. V and J are TRBV6-5 and TRBJ2-7; 14 bases align to TRBD2. Germline CDR1 and CDR2: MNHEY and SVGAGI. This CDR3 is 14 amino acids long. V was pared by 6 bases and J by 2 bases, with 0 bases of the junction left unmatched.

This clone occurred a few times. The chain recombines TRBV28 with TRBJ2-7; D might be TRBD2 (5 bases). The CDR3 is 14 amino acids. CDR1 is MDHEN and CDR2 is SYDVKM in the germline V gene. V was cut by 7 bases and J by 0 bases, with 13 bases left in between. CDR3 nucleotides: TGTGCCAGCAACGGCCCGGGGAGCTCCTACGAGCAGTACTTC. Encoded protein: CASNGPGSSYEQYF.

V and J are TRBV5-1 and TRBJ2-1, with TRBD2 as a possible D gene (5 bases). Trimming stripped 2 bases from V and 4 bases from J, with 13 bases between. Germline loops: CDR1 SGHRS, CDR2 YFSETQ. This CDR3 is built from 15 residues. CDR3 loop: CASSFVSGSYNEQFF. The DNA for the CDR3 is TGCGCCAGCAGCTTCGTGAGCGGATCGTACAATGAGCAGTTCTTC.

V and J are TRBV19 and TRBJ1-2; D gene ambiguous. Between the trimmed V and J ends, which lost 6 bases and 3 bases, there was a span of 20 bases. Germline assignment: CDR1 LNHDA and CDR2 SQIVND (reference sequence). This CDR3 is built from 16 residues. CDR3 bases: TGTGCCAGTAGCATCACGTTCCAACCGAACGACTATGGCTACACCTTC. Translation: CASSITFQPNDYGYTF.

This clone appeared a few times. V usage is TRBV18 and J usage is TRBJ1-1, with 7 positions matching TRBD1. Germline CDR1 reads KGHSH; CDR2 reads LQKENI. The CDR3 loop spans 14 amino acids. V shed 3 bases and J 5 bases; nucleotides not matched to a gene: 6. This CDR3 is CASSPMTGWTEAFF. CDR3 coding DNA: TGTGCCAGCTCACCGATGACAGGGTGGACTGAAGCTTTCTTT.

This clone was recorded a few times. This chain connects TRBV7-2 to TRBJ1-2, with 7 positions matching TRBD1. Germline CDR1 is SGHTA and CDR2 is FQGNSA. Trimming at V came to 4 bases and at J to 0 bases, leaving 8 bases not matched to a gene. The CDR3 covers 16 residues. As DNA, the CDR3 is TGTGCCAGCAGCTCCCGGGACAGACTTTCTAACTATGGCTACACCTTC. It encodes CASSSRDRLSNYGYTF.

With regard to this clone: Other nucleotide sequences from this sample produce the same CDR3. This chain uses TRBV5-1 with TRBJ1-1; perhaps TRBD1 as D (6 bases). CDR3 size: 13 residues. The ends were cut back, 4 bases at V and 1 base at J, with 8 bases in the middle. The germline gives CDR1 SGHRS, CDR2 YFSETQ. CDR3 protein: CASSRGQNTEAFF. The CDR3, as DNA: TGCGCCAGCAGCAGGGGACAGAACACTGAAGCTTTCTTT.

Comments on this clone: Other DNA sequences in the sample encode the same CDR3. CDR3 region: CASSPSGANVLTF. In DNA, the CDR3 is TGTGCCAGCAGCCCTTCTGGGGCCAACGTCCTGACTTTC. The chain combines TRBV28 with TRBJ2-6; D is uncertain. Germline values: CDR1 MDHEN, CDR2 SYDVKM. The CDR3 is 13 amino acids. Deletions cut 6 bases from V and 1 base from J, with 4 bases between.

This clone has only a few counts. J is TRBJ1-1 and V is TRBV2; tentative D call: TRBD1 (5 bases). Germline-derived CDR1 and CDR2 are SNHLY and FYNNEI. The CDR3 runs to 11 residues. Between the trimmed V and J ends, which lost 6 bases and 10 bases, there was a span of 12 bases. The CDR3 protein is CASRAGGTAFF. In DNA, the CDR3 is TGTGCCAGCAGAGCCGGAGGGACAGCTTTCTTT.

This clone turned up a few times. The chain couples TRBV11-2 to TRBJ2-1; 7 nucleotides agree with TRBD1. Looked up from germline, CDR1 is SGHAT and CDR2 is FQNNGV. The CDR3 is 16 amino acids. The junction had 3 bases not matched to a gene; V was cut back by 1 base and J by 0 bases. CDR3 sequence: CASSLGAGGSYNEQFF. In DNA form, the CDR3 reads TGTGCCAGCAGCTTAGGGGCAGGGGGCTCCTACAATGAGCAGTTCTTC.

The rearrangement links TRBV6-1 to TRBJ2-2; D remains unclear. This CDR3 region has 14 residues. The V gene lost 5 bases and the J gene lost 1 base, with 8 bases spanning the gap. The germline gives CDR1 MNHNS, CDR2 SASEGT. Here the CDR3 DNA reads TGTGCCAGCAGTAAGACATTGAACACCGGGGAGCTGTTTTTT. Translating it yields CASSKTLNTGELFF.

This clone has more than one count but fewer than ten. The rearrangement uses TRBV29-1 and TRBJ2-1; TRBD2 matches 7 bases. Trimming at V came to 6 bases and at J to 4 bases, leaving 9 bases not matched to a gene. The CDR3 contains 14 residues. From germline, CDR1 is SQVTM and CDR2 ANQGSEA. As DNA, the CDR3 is TGCAGCGTCCCCGGGGGGACCCTATACAATGAGCAGTTCTTC. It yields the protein CSVPGGTLYNEQFF.

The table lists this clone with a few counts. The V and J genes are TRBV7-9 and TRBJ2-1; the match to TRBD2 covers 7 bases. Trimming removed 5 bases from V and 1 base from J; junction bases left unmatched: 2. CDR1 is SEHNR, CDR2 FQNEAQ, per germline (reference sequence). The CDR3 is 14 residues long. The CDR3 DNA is TGTGCCAGCAGCGGCGGGAGTTCCTACAATGAGCAGTTCTTC. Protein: CASSGGSSYNEQFF.

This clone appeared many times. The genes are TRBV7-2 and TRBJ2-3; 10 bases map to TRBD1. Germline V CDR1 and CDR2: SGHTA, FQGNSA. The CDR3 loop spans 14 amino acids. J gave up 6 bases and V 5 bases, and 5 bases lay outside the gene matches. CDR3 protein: CASSRGQGEDTQYF. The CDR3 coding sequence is TGTGCCAGCAGCCGCGGACAGGGGGAGGATACGCAGTATTTT.

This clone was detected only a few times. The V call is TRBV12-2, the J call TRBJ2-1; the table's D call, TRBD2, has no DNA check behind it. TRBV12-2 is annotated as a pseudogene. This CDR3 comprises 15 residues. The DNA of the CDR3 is TGTGCAAGTCGCTGTGCGGGGGGCCAAGACAATGAGCAGTTCTTC. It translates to CASRCAGGQDNEQFF.

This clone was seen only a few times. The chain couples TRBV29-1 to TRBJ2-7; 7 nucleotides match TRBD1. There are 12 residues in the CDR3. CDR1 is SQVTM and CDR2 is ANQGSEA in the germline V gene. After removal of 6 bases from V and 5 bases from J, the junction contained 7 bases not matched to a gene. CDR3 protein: CSVTGTVNEQYF. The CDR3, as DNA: TGCAGCGTAACCGGGACAGTCAACGAGCAGTACTTC.

The CDR3 region has the DNA TGTGCCAGCAACCGAATCATTAGCGGGGGGAGCACAGATACGCAGTATTTT. Translation gives CASNRIISGGSTDTQYF. V gene TRBV28 combines with J gene TRBJ2-3; the match to TRBD2 covers 10 bases. With 7 bases clipped from V and 0 bases from J, the junction kept 10 bases outside the gene matches. Germline V gene data show CDR1 as MDHEN and CDR2 as SYDVKM. The length of the CDR3 is 17 residues.

CDR3 bases: TGCGCCAGCAGCTTTCGAGCCACAACAAAATCTAATGAGCAGTTCTTC. It yields the protein CASSFRATTKSNEQFF. The V and J genes are TRBV5-1 and TRBJ2-1; D not certain. This CDR3 has 16 amino acids. V was shortened by 2 bases and J by 7 bases, with 19 bases between the two germline ends. The germline V gene encodes CDR1 SGHRS and CDR2 YFSETQ.

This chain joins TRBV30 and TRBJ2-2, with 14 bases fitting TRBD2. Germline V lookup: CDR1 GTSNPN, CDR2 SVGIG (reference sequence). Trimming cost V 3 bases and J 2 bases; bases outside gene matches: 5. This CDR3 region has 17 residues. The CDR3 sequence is CAWRGTSGSLNTGELFF. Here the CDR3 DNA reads TGTGCCTGGAGGGGGACTAGCGGGAGTTTAAACACCGGGGAGCTGTTTTTT.

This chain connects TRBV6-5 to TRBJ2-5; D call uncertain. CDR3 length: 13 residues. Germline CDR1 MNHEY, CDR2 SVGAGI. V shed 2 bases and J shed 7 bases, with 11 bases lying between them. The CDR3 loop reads CASSYGHEGTQYF. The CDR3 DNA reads TGTGCCAGCAGTTACGGGCATGAAGGGACCCAGTACTTC.

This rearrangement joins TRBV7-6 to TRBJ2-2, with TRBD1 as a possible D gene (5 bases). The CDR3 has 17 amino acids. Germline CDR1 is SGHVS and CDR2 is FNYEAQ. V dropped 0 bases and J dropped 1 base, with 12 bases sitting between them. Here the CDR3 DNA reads TGTGCCAGCAGCTTAGCGAATCCAGGGTTGAACACCGGGGAGCTGTTTTTT. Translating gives CASSLANPGLNTGELFF.